Each of the 25 T cell receptor beta chains below was sequenced from the same sample in a study of multiple sclerosis patients with progressive multifocal leukoencephalopathy. Noted time point: approximately 11 months of natalizumab therapy. Profiled with immunoSEQ multiplex PCR; TCRdb holds only in-frame clones, not every one. The sample carries tens of thousands of clones, about 90% recorded once. Material: PBMCs, obtained from a patient treated with natalizumab. Receptors originate from a human donor with multiple sclerosis.

The V and J genes are TRBV27 and TRBJ2-1, with 8 bases that match TRBD1. Looked up from germline, CDR1 is MNHEY and CDR2 is SMNVEV (reference sequence). This CDR3 spans 15 amino acids. Trimming took 5 bases from V and 5 from J; bases not matched to a gene: 8. The DNA for the CDR3 is TGTGCCAGCAGTGGGACAGGTTTCCCAGACAATGAGCAGTTCTTC. It is translated as CASSGTGFPDNEQFF.

This chain links TRBV28 with TRBJ1-2, with D maybe TRBD1 (6 bases). The V gene's germline CDR1 is MDHEN and CDR2 SYDVKM. The germline V and J ends were trimmed by 3 bases and 4 bases, with 9 bases remaining between them. This CDR3 has 13 residues. CDR3 residues: CASSFPRGYGYTF. The CDR3 DNA sequence: TGTGCCAGCAGTTTCCCCAGGGGCTATGGCTACACCTTC.

The chain is built from TRBV7-9 and TRBJ1-1, with unresolved D. Trimming cost V 0 bases and J 4 bases, with 9 bases left between them. Germline lookup yields CDR1 SEHNR and CDR2 FQNEAQ (reference sequence). This CDR3 is 14 amino acids long. The CDR3 nucleotides are TGTGCCAGCAGCTTAGCTCCGGAGATCACTGAAGCTTTCTTT. Translation gives CASSLAPEITEAFF. Combining the CDR3 with reference TRBV7-9 and TRBJ1-1 gives the whole variable domain DTGVSQNPRHKITKRGQNVTFRCDPISEHNRLYWYRQTLGQGPEFLTYFQNEAQLEKSRLLSDRFSAERPKGSFSTLEIQRTEQGDSAMYLCASSLAPEITEAFFGQGTRLTVV.

The gene calls are TRBV11-1 and TRBJ2-7, with a weak D call TRBD2 (6 bases). V shed 1 base and J shed 1 base, with 11 bases lying between them. The CDR3 consists of 15 residues. CDR1 is SGHAT, CDR2 FQDESV, per germline (reference sequence). The CDR3, as DNA: TGTGCCAGCAGCTTAGACGCGGGGAGGTCCTACGAGCAGTACTTC. Protein: CASSLDAGRSYEQYF.

The chain uses TRBV6-1 and TRBJ1-3; D is ambiguous. This CDR3 spans 15 amino acids. V lost 2 bases to trimming and J lost 0 bases, with 8 bases between them. Germline CDR1 MNHNS, CDR2 SASEGT. CDR3 DNA sequence: TGTGCCAGCAGTGAACGGGCCGACTCTGGAAACACCATATATTTT. Protein: CASSERADSGNTIYF.

This chain joins TRBV7-8 and TRBJ2-5, with TRBD2 matching 16 bases. The CDR3 runs 16 residues. V trimming: 7 bases; J trimming: 5 bases; junction bases outside the gene matches: 7. Germline V gene data show CDR1 as SGHVS and CDR2 as FQNEAQ. CDR3 nucleotides: TGTGCCAGCACCAAGGGACTAGCGGGGGGGGAGGAGACCCAGTACTTC. This gives the protein CASTKGLAGGEETQYF.

The chain has TRBV5-6 and TRBJ1-1; D gene unclear. This CDR3 region has 15 residues. Trimming pared 2 bases from V and 1 base from J, leaving 12 bases between. The germline V gene encodes CDR1 SGHDT and CDR2 YYEEEE. The CDR3 DNA follows: TGTGCCAGCAGCTTTGGCACAGCAAAGAACACTGAAGCTTTCTTT. It specifies CASSFGTAKNTEAFF.

This clone came up a few times. J is TRBJ1-1 and V is TRBV5-1; a weak D match, TRBD1 (5 bases). The V gene lost 0 bases and the J gene lost 9 bases, with 15 bases spanning the gap. The germline gives CDR1 SGHRS, CDR2 YFSETQ. The CDR3 spans 14 residues. CDR3 sequence (DNA): TGCGCCAGCAGCTTGGCCGGACCAGGGTCCCAAGCTTTCTTT. This sequence encodes CASSLAGPGSQAFF.

The rearrangement links TRBV13 to TRBJ1-2, with 7 bases identical to TRBD1. The CDR3 is 12 residues long. The germline V gene encodes CDR1 PRHDT and CDR2 FYEKMQ (reference sequence). The J segment lost 8 bases and the V segment lost 5 bases, leaving 5 bases of the junction unmatched. CDR3 nucleotides: TGTGCCAGCAGCCGAGGGACAGCGGGCTACACCTTC. It specifies CASSRGTAGYTF.

J is TRBJ1-3 and V is TRBV15, with D possibly TRBD1 on 6 matching bases. The CDR3 length is 14 residues. The germline V gene has CDR1 LNHNV and CDR2 YYDKDF (reference sequence). V lost 0 bases to trimming and J lost 5 bases, with 8 bases between them. This CDR3 is CATSREWDRNTIYF. The CDR3 DNA reads TGTGCCACCAGCAGAGAATGGGACAGAAACACCATATATTTT. The full variable domain, rest sourced from reference TRBV15 and TRBJ1-3, is DAMVIQNPRYQVTQFGKPVTLSCSQTLNHNVMYWYQQKSSQAPKLLFHYYDKDFNNEADTPDNFQSRRPNTSFCFLDIRSPGLGDTAMYLCATSREWDRNTIYFGEGSWLTVV.

The CDR3 here is CSALRTGGTSGANVLTF. The CDR3 DNA reads TGCAGCGCGCTCAGAACAGGGGGCACCTCTGGGGCCAACGTCCTGACTTTC. V usage is TRBV29-1 and J usage is TRBJ2-6; 9 bases map to TRBD1. This CDR3 is built from 17 residues. Unmatched junction bases numbered 10, after V lost 7 bases and J lost 0 bases. From germline, CDR1 is SQVTM and CDR2 ANQGSEA. Full variable domain (rest looked up from reference TRBV29-1 and TRBJ2-6): SAVISQKPSRDICQRGTSLTIQCQVDSQVTMMFWYRQQPGQSLTLIATANQGSEATYESGFVIDKFPISRPNLTFSTLTVSNMSPEDSSIYLCSALRTGGTSGANVLTFGAGSRLTVL.

The chain joins TRBV27 to TRBJ2-7, with 7 bases identical to TRBD1. The V gene's germline CDR1 is MNHEY and CDR2 SMNVEV (reference sequence). J was trimmed by 2 bases and V by 5 bases; bases with no gene match: 9. The CDR3 consists of 15 residues. The CDR3: CASSVFGTAAYEQYF. The CDR3 nucleotides read TGTGCCAGCAGTGTTTTCGGGACAGCTGCCTACGAGCAGTACTTC.

This clone appeared a single time. J is TRBJ2-7 and V is TRBV14; tentatively, D is TRBD1 or TRBD2 (5 bases each). CDR1 and CDR2 from the germline V gene are SGHDN and FVKESK. The V gene lost 4 bases and the J gene lost 0 bases, with 7 bases spanning the gap. This CDR3 has 13 residues. CDR3 loop: CASSPGTSYEQYF. In nucleotides, the CDR3 is TGTGCCAGCAGCCCGGGGACCTCCTACGAGCAGTACTTC.

The gene calls are TRBV4-3 and TRBJ2-5; D gene ambiguous. Germline V lookup: CDR1 LGHNA, CDR2 YSLEER. The length of the CDR3 is 15 residues. Trimming shortened V by 0 bases and J by 1 base, and 9 bases separated the two germline ends. CDR3 DNA: TGCGCCAGCAGCCAAGAAACCTATTTCCAAGAGACCCAGTACTTC. Translating it yields CASSQETYFQETQYF.

The rearrangement joins TRBV18 to TRBJ1-2, with D unclear. This CDR3 comprises 13 residues. V shed 2 bases and J shed 2 bases, with 6 bases lying between them. Germline CDR1 and CDR2: KGHSH and LQKENI. The CDR3 sequence is CASSPADNYGYTF. The CDR3 region has the DNA TGTGCCAGCTCACCAGCCGACAACTATGGCTACACCTTC. Complete variable domain (other parts from reference TRBV18 and TRBJ1-2): NAGVMQNPRHLVRRRGQEARLRCSPMKGHSHVYWYRQLPEEGLKFMVYLQKENIIDESGMPKERFSAEFPKEGPSILRIQQVVRGDSAAYFCASSPADNYGYTFGSGTRLTVV.

V usage is TRBV10-3 and J usage is TRBJ1-1, with 8 nucleotides matching TRBD1. The V gene's germline CDR1 is ENHRY and CDR2 SYGVKD. V was clipped by 9 bases and J by 1 base; unmatched bases: 10. The CDR3 runs 15 residues. The CDR3 reads CAMRSTGAGNTEAFF. CDR3 in DNA: TGTGCCATGCGCTCGACAGGGGCCGGGAACACTGAAGCTTTCTTT.

This chain connects TRBV28 to TRBJ1-1; 7 nucleotides agree with TRBD1. Germline V gives CDR1 MDHEN, CDR2 SYDVKM. This CDR3 contains 13 residues. V dropped 7 bases and J dropped 6; count of bases not matched to a gene: 8. The CDR3 loop is CASKGTAPSEAFF. CDR3 DNA: TGTGCCAGCAAAGGGACAGCTCCGTCTGAAGCTTTCTTT.

V is TRBV6-5 and J is TRBJ2-7, with 10 bases fitting TRBD1. Losses at the gene ends were 8 bases for V and 6 bases for J; bases not matched to a gene: 7. The CDR3 spans 13 residues. Germline lookup yields CDR1 MNHEY and CDR2 SVGAGI. The CDR3 bases are TGTGCCAGCGGACAGGGGGGTAGGCGCGAGCAGTACTTC. Its translation: CASGQGGRREQYF.

The chain joins TRBV2 to TRBJ1-5, with 10 bases that match TRBD1. Germline V CDR1 and CDR2: SNHLY, FYNNEI. The CDR3 loop spans 15 amino acids. J lost 5 bases, V lost 6 bases, and 7 bases had no gene match. CDR3 sequence (DNA): TGTGCCAGCAGACAACGGACAGGGGGAGATCAGCCCCAGCATTTT. The encoded protein is CASRQRTGGDQPQHF.

The J gene is TRBJ2-7, the V gene TRBV27; D gene ambiguous. Germline assignment: CDR1 MNHEY and CDR2 SMNVEV (reference sequence). The CDR3 totals 15 residues. Trimming removed 0 bases from V and 4 bases from J, with 13 bases in between. The CDR3, as DNA: TGTGCCAGCAGTTTATCGAGCATGGGTTTATACGAGCAGTACTTC. It encodes CASSLSSMGLYEQYF.

Only one count was recorded for this clone. The CDR3 reads CASSLEKNYGYTF. The CDR3 DNA sequence: TGTGCCAGCAGCTTAGAAAAGAACTATGGCTACACCTTC. The chain uses TRBV7-2 and TRBJ1-2; D remains ambiguous. CDR1 is SGHTA, CDR2 FQGNSA, per germline. V lost 1 base, J lost 2 bases, and 5 bases lay in between. The CDR3 is made up of 13 amino acids.

The rearrangement uses TRBV6-6 and TRBJ1-2; D not resolved. The CDR3 spans 12 residues. V gave up 5 bases and J gave up 3 bases, with 7 bases separating them. The germline V gene has CDR1 MNHNY and CDR2 SVGAGI (reference sequence). The CDR3 DNA reads TGTGCCAGCAGTAGTAAGGACTATGGCTACACCTTC. Residues: CASSSKDYGYTF.

V usage is TRBV4-1 and J usage is TRBJ2-1; 9 positions agree with TRBD2. V trimming: 1 base; J trimming: 2 bases; junction bases outside the gene matches: 6. This CDR3 region has 17 residues. Germline V gene lookup returns CDR1 MGHRA and CDR2 YSYEKL. The CDR3 protein is CASSQGGLAGPYNEQFF. The CDR3 DNA follows: TGCGCCAGCAGCCAAGGGGGCCTAGCGGGGCCCTACAATGAGCAGTTCTTC.

A few counts support this clone. This sequence joins TRBV9 and TRBJ2-7; either TRBD1 or TRBD2 may fit D (6 bases each). The CDR3 covers 14 residues. V was pared by 0 bases and J by 5 bases, with 12 bases between. Per germline, CDR1 SGDLS and CDR2 YYNGEE. In DNA form, the CDR3 reads TGTGCCAGCAGCGTAGAAACAAGGGGGGACGAGCAGTACTTC. It encodes CASSVETRGDEQYF.

The chain uses TRBV28 and TRBJ1-1; D remains unclear. CDR3 length equals 14 residues. The germline CDR1 and CDR2 sequences are MDHEN and SYDVKM. V lost 9 bases, J lost 0 bases, and 14 bases lay in between. The chain's CDR3 is CASRRTTMNTEAFF. Here the CDR3 DNA reads TGTGCCAGTCGACGCACCACTATGAACACTGAAGCTTTCTTT.